This T cell receptor (beta chain) was captured by sequencing in a study of OX40 agonist ivuxolimab in advanced cancers. Study information: Eligibility rules accepted prior anti-PD-1, anti-PD-L1 or anti-CTLA-4 therapy, and roughly 40% had some.

The V and J ends lost 2 bases and 5 bases respectively, with 7 bases between them. CDR3 length: 14 amino acids. Germline values: CDR1 KGHSH, CDR2 LQKENI. The assay was immunoSEQ multiplex PCR, and TCRdb's table has in-frame clones only and misses some. The table has some 45,000 clones, roughly 88% seen once. This sequence joins TRBV18 and TRBJ1-6; D gene uncertain. Sample: CD4+ or CD8+ T cells sorted from blood, taken in a trial of the OX40 agonist ivuxolimab. The clonotype was recovered from an adult with an advanced solid tumor such as melanoma, head and neck, liver or kidney cancer. The chain's CDR3 is CASSPGLNNSPLHF. Written as DNA, the CDR3 is TGTGCCAGCTCACCAGGGCTCAATAATTCACCCCTCCACTTT.